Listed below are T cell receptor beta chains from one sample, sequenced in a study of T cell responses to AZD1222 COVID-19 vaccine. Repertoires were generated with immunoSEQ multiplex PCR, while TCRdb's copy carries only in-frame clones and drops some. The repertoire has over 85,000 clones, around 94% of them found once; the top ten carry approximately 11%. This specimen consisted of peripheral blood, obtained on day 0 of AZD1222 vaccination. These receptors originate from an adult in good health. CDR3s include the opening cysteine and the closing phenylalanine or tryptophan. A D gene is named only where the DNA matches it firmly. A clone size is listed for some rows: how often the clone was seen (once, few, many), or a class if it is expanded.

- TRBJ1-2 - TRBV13 TGTGCCAGCAGAGGAGAGGCGGGTCCGCTGCGGGATGGCTACACCTTC CASRGEAGPLRDGYTF
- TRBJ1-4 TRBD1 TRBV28 TGTGCCAGCGAATCGGCCGGGACAGGGGAGGAAAAACTGTTTTTT CASESAGTGEEKLFF
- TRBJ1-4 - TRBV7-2 TGTGCCAGCAGCCCCTTCCCAGTCAATGAAAAACTGTTTTTT CASSPFPVNEKLFF
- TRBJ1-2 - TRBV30 TGTGCCTGGAGTGTCTTTTCTGGCTACACCTTC CAWSVFSGYTF
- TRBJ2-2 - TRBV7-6 TGTGCCAGCAGCTCGTGGTCGAACACCGGGGAGCTGTTTTTT CASSSWSNTGELFF
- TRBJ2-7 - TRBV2 TGTGCCAGCAAAGGGGCGGAGAGCTCCTACGAGCAGTACTTC CASKGAESSYEQYF
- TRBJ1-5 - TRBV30 TGTGCCTGGAGTACTCCCGGACAGAAACATCAGCCCCAGCATTTT CAWSTPGQKHQPQHF
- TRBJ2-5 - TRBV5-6 TGTGCCAGCAGCTCCGGGCCCCAAGAGACCCAGTACTTC CASSSGPQETQYF
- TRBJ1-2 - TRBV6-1 TGTGCCAGCAGTGAACGCAGTGTAGGCTACACCTTC CASSERSVGYTF
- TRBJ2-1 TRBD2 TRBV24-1 TGTGCCACCAGTGACCTCGCAGCGGGGGGATACAATGAGCAGTTCTTC CATSDLAAGGYNEQFF
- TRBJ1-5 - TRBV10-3 TGTGCCATCAGTGTTGAGAGCAATCAGCCCCAGCATTTT CAISVESNQPQHF
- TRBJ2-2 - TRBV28 TGTGCCAGCAGTTTTGTTACGAACACCGGGGAGCTGTTTTTT CASSFVTNTGELFF
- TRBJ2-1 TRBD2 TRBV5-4 TGTGCCAGCAGCCCATTGACTAGCGGGAGGCCTAATGAGCAGTTCTTC CASSPLTSGRPNEQFF
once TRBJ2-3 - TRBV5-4 TGTGCCAGCAGCTTGGGCCTATCTAGCACAGATACGCAGTATTTT CASSLGLSSTDTQYF
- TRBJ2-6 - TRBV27 TGTGCCAGCACTGCGCAGGGAGCTTCTGGGGCCAACGTCCTGACTTTC CASTAQGASGANVLTF
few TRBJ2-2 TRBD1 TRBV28 TGTGCCACTCGGGACAGGGGGAACACCGGGGAGCTGTTTTTT CATRDRGNTGELFF
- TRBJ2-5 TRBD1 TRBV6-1 TGTGCCAGCACTAACCGGGACAGGGGTGTCGAGACCCAGTACTTC CASTNRDRGVETQYF
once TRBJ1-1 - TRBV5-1 TGCGCCAGCAGCGCGGGGTCTGGCTGGCTTCGGGACACTGAAGCTTTCTTT CASSAGSGWLRDTEAFF
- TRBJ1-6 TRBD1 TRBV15 TGTGCCACCAGCAGAGGGACAGGGCTTAAGCGTTCACCCCTCCACTTT CATSRGTGLKRSPLHF
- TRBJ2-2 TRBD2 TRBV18 TGTGCCAGCTCCACGACTGCCAGCGGGAGTATCACCGGGGAGCTGTTTTTT CASSTTASGSITGELFF
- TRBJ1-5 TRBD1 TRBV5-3 TGTGCCAGAAGCCCGGCAGGGACAGTGGTTCCTAATCAGCCCCAGCATTTT CARSPAGTVVPNQPQHF
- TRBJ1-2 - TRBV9 TGTGCCAGCAGCGTAGCTCTGGGGTCGGGAGGCTACACCTTC CASSVALGSGGYTF
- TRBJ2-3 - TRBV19 TGTGCCAGTAGTGGGTACAGCAGCGAGGCGCAGTATTTT CASSGYSSEAQYF
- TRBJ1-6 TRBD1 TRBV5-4 TGTGCCAGCAGCTTGGAGCCCACAAACTCAGGGGGATCACCCCTCCACTTT CASSLEPTNSGGSPLHF
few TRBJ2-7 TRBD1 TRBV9 TGTGCCAGCAGCCGGGACAGCTCGGACGAGCAGTACTTC CASSRDSSDEQYF
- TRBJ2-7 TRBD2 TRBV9 TGTGCCAGCAGCGTAGCCCTAGCGGGAGCTAGCTACGAGCAGTACTTC CASSVALAGASYEQYF
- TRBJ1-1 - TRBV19 TGTGCCAGTAGTACACAGGGAGGGAGCACTGAAGCTTTCTTT CASSTQGGSTEAFF
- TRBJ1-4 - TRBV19 TGTGCGTGTCGGAGGGCAGCTAATGAAAAACTGTTTTTT CACRRAANEKLFF
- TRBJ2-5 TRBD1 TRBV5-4 TGTGCCAGCAGCTTGGGACAGGGCACGGGGGAGACCCAGTACTTC CASSLGQGTGETQYF
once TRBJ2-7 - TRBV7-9 TGTGCCAGCAGCTTTCTGGGAGGATACGAGCAGTACTTC CASSFLGGYEQYF
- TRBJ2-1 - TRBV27 TGTGCCAGCGGAAAGATAAGCTCCTACAATGAGCAGTTCTTC CASGKISSYNEQFF
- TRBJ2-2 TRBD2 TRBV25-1 TGTGCCAGCAGTGCCTCAGGGACTAGCATGGCCGGGGAGCTGTTTTTT CASSASGTSMAGELFF
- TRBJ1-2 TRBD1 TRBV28 TGTGCCAGCAGCATGGACAGGCTCAGCAACTATGGCTACACCTTC CASSMDRLSNYGYTF
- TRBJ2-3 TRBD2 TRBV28 TGTGCCAGCAGTACAAAGCGGGGGGGCACAGATACGCAGTATTTT CASSTKRGGTDTQYF
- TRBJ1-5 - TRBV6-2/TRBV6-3 TGTGCCAGCAGTTACATGGGGGCTAATAGCAATCAGCCCCAGCATTTT CASSYMGANSNQPQHF
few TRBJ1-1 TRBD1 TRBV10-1 TGCGCCAGCAGTCAGGGGGCGCGGACTGAAGCTTTCTTT CASSQGARTEAFF
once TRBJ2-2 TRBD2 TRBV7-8 TGTGCCAGCAGCATACGACTAGCGGGATCCGGGGAGCTGTTTTTT CASSIRLAGSGELFF
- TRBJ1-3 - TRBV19 TGTGCCAGTAGTTCACAGGGATTCGGAAACACCATATATTTT CASSSQGFGNTIYF
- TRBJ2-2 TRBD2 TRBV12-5 TGTGCTAGTGGTTTGGTACTGGGCGGGAGTGGGCCCGGGGAGCTGTTTTTT CASGLVLGGSGPGELFF
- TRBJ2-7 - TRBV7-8 TGTGCCAGCAAGTTTGGTACGTCGGACAACACCTACGAGCAGTACTTC CASKFGTSDNTYEQYF
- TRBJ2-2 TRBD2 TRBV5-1 TGCGCCAGCAGCCAAGCCGGCACTAGCGTATCGAACACCGGGGAGCTGTTTTTT CASSQAGTSVSNTGELFF
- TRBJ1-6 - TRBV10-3 TGTGCCATCAGTGACGGGGGGAAAATGGGACCCCTCCACTTT CAISDGGKMGPLHF
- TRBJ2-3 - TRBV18 TGTGCCAGCTCACCGACTAACCAGGGAACAGATACGCAGTATTTT CASSPTNQGTDTQYF
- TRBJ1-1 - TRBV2 TGTGCCACCGGGGGTATCGAAGTTGCTTTCTTT CATGGIEVAFF
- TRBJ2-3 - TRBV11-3 TGTGCCAGCAGCTTAGGTACCGCATTGTCTAGCACAGATACGCAGTATTTT CASSLGTALSSTDTQYF
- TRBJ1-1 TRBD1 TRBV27 TGTGCCAGCAGTCCCAAAATTACACCGACAGGGTCCTTCAAGAACACTGAAGCTTTCTTT CASSPKITPTGSFKNTEAFF